Below, 14 T cell receptor beta chains from the same sample are listed, as sequenced in a study of shared clonotypes between healthy human individuals. Assay: immunoSEQ multiplex PCR; the TCRdb copy retains only in-frame clones and omits some. The profile shows 950,000 to 1,100,000 clones, roughly 80% of them singletons. Sample: memory CD4+ T cells sorted from blood. Subset denoted: CD45RA-negative fraction. These receptors were obtained from a man between 18 and 29 years old in good health.

This clone appeared a few times. V gene TRBV5-1 combines with J gene TRBJ1-5; D remains unclear. Deletions cut 0 bases from V and 4 bases from J, with 8 bases between. This CDR3 has 14 amino acids. Looked up from germline, CDR1 is SGHRS and CDR2 is YFSETQ. CDR3 sequence (DNA): TGCGCCAGCAGCTTGGATGGGTTGAATCAGCCCCAGCATTTT. It specifies CASSLDGLNQPQHF.

J is TRBJ2-7 and V is TRBV18; no clear D gene. With 5 bases removed from V and 2 bases from J, the gap between germline ends came to 10 bases. CDR3 length equals 13 residues. Germline V gene lookup returns CDR1 KGHSH and CDR2 LQKENI. This chain's CDR3 is CASSYPDTYEQYF. CDR3 nucleotide sequence: TGTGCCAGCTCATACCCTGATACCTACGAGCAGTACTTC.

Turning to this clone: Germline is not matched at one junction end, which may reflect a read error. Other DNA sequences from this sample encode an identical CDR3 as well. This rearrangement joins TRBV29-1 to TRBJ1-1; the match to TRBD1 covers 7 bases. Germline CDR1 and CDR2: SQVTM and ANQGSEA. The CDR3 runs to 14 residues. For the CDR3, the DNA is TGCAGCGTTAACCGGGACAGCTTGAACACTGAAGCCTTCTTT. It codes for CSVNRDSLNTEAFF.

The chain has TRBV7-2 and TRBJ2-7; D gene ambiguous. Germline CDR1 reads SGHTA; CDR2 reads FQGNSA. Trimming pared 7 bases from V and 6 bases from J, leaving 13 bases between. The CDR3 totals 12 residues. In nucleotides, the CDR3 is TGTGCCAGCATAGATCTCCCCATCGAGCAGTACTTC. Protein: CASIDLPIEQYF. The entire variable domain, with the rest obtained from reference TRBV7-2 and TRBJ2-7, is as follows: GAGVSQSPSNKVTEKGKDVELRCDPISGHTALYWYRQSLGQGLEFLIYFQGNSAPDKSGLPSDRFSAERTGGSVSTLTIQRTQQEDSAVYLCASIDLPIEQYFGPGTRLTVT.

This rearrangement joins TRBV5-5 to TRBJ2-5; D is ambiguous. V lost 0 bases, J lost 5 bases, and 5 bases lay in between. The germline CDR1 and CDR2 sequences are SGHKS and YYEKEE (reference sequence). The CDR3 runs 12 residues. The DNA for the CDR3 is TGTGCCAGCAGCTTGGGTCTTGAGACCCAGTACTTC. This sequence encodes CASSLGLETQYF.

The genes are TRBV30 and TRBJ1-5, with 7 bases lining up with TRBD1. The ends lost 3 bases at V and 2 bases at J; junction bases unmatched: 4. The germline CDR1 and CDR2 sequences are GTSNPN and SVGIG (reference sequence). CDR3 length: 14 amino acids. The CDR3 is CAWREGAGNQPQHF. The CDR3 nucleotides read TGTGCCTGGAGGGAGGGGGCCGGCAATCAGCCCCAGCATTTT. Full variable domain (rest looked up from reference TRBV30 and TRBJ1-5): SQTIHQWPATLVQPVGSPLSLECTVEGTSNPNLYWYRQAAGRGLQLLFYSVGIGQISSEVPQNLSASRPQDRQFILSSKKLLLSDSGFYLCAWREGAGNQPQHFGDGTRLSIL.

V usage is TRBV7-6 and J usage is TRBJ1-1; the match to TRBD1 covers 9 bases. Per the germline V gene, CDR1 is SGHVS and CDR2 is FNYEAQ. The J segment lost 8 bases and the V segment lost 5 bases, leaving 3 bases of the junction unmatched. CDR3 length equals 12 residues. This CDR3 is CASSGTGKEAFF. The CDR3 DNA reads as TGTGCCAGCAGCGGGACAGGGAAAGAAGCTTTCTTT.

This chain connects TRBV5-1 to TRBJ2-7; 10 nucleotides line up with TRBD1. The CDR3 is made up of 13 amino acids. J gave up 6 bases and V 4 bases, and 4 bases lay outside the gene matches. CDR1 and CDR2 (germline): SGHRS, YFSETQ. The CDR3 spells CASSPDRGSEQYF. The CDR3 region has the DNA TGCGCCAGCAGCCCGGACAGGGGGAGCGAGCAGTACTTC.

V gene TRBV6-5 combines with J gene TRBJ1-5; 7 positions match TRBD1. The CDR3 is 16 amino acids. Germline CDR1 is MNHEY and CDR2 is SVGAGI. V shed 4 bases, J shed 7 bases, and the junction held 13 bases outside the gene matches. CDR3 bases: TGTGCCAGCAGTTTATTACCACAGGGGAGCGGCCAGCCCCAGCATTTT. Translating gives CASSLLPQGSGQPQHF.

The rearrangement joins TRBV7-2 to TRBJ2-7; D call uncertain. The CDR3 spans 13 residues. CDR1 and CDR2 (germline): SGHTA, FQGNSA. V gave up 1 base and J gave up 6 bases, with 10 bases separating them. The CDR3 here is CASSLVMGIEQYF. Here the CDR3 DNA reads TGTGCCAGCAGCTTAGTTATGGGGATCGAGCAGTACTTC.

J is TRBJ2-3 and V is TRBV5-1; 9 nucleotides match TRBD2. Germline CDR1 SGHRS, CDR2 YFSETQ. The V and J ends lost 0 bases and 5 bases, in that order; junction bases with no gene match: 10. The CDR3 runs 17 residues. The CDR3 region is CASSLGSGSPRGDTQYF. Written as DNA, the CDR3 is TGCGCCAGCAGCTTGGGTAGCGGGAGCCCCCGGGGAGATACGCAGTATTTT.

The J gene is TRBJ2-5, the V gene TRBV27; D possibly corresponds to TRBD2 (6 bases). Trimming took 7 bases from V and 1 from J, leaving 16 bases between them. In germline, CDR1 is MNHEY, CDR2 SMNVEV (reference sequence). CDR3 length equals 15 residues. CDR3 DNA sequence: TGTGCCAGCACAAATCGGCAGGGAGGCCAAGAGACCCAGTACTTC. It translates to CASTNRQGGQETQYF.

This clone was seen a single time. The V gene is TRBV5-4, the J gene TRBJ2-5; 8 bases map to TRBD2. After removal of 3 bases from V and 4 bases from J, the junction contained 11 bases not matched to a gene. Germline CDR1 is SGHNT and CDR2 is YYREEE (reference sequence). The CDR3 is 16 residues long. This CDR3 is CASSSPGGGRAETQYF. The CDR3 nucleotides read TGTGCCAGCAGCTCACCCGGGGGGGGGAGGGCAGAGACCCAGTACTTC.

This clone turned up a few times. V is TRBV9 and J is TRBJ2-1; D is unclear. The CDR3 loop spans 13 amino acids. Deletions cut 4 bases from V and 3 bases from J, with 8 bases between. Germline V lookup: CDR1 SGDLS, CDR2 YYNGEE. CDR3 DNA sequence: TGTGCCAGCAGCCTTACAATCTACAATGAGCAGTTCTTC. Its protein product is CASSLTIYNEQFF.